This T cell receptor (beta chain) was identified in a study of shared clonotypes between healthy human individuals. The assay ran at deep level. Clones were read by immunoSEQ multiplex PCR, and TCRdb kept only the in-frame ones, dropping some. The sample has around 1.9 million clones, approximately 92% seen once. General study findings and limits: Memory subsets had estimated richness that was generally smaller than that of naive subsets. Measured sharing among donors was expected to vary with sequencing depth. Compared with clonotypes that all four donors shared, non-shared clonotypes had lower generation probabilities.

Concerning this clone itself: Its antigen is not identified.

CD8 cells regarded as naive lacked CD45RO, were positively chosen for CCR7, and omitted terminally differentiated effector memory CD45RA+ cells. CDR1 is SGDLS and CDR2 is YYNGEE in the germline V gene. This CDR3 comprises 11 residues. The V gene lost 6 bases and the J gene lost 10 bases, with 10 bases spanning the gap. The sequence came from a man between 18 and 35 years old in good health. Some clones in this sample may be carry-over from other donors' samples. What was sequenced was naive CD8+ T cells from PBMCs. V is TRBV9 and J is TRBJ2-2; no clear D gene. The CDR3 protein is CASTSNKELFF. CDR3 DNA: TGTGCCAGCACTTCCAATAAGGAGCTGTTTTTT.